Presented here are 17 T cell receptor beta chains from one specimen sequenced in a study of T cell changes during pregnancy in multiple sclerosis. Only in-frame clones appear in the TCRdb table, and some are missing; sequencing was by immunoSEQ multiplex PCR. The sample holds 50,000 or so clones; around 92% are singletons and the top ten take roughly 0.71%. The starting material was CD4+ T cells from peripheral blood mononuclear cells, obtained in the third trimester of pregnancy. These receptors were taken from a female donor with multiple sclerosis, enrolled in a pregnancy study.

This CDR3 is CASSSGHLDTDTQYF. The CDR3, as DNA: TGTGCCAGCAGCTCGGGACACCTGGACACAGATACGCAGTATTTT. The chain uses TRBV7-2 and TRBJ2-3; TRBD1 is a possible D gene (6 bases). Germline V gene sequence: CDR1 SGHTA, CDR2 FQGNSA. There are 15 residues in the CDR3. Trimming took 4 bases from V and 2 from J, leaving 13 bases between them.

The chain carries TRBV5-1 and TRBJ2-2; TRBD1 matches 8 bases. This CDR3 has 15 amino acids. V lost 4 bases to trimming and J lost 0 bases; unmatched junction nucleotides: 2. The germline CDR1 and CDR2 sequences are SGHRS and YFSETQ. The CDR3 sequence: CASSQDRANTGELFF. The CDR3 DNA reads as TGCGCCAGCAGCCAGGACAGGGCGAACACCGGGGAGCTGTTTTTT.

The V and J genes are TRBV5-6 and TRBJ2-1, with a tentative D call TRBD2 (6 bases). The CDR3 contains 17 residues. Trimming removed 4 bases at V and 4 bases at J, with 21 bases between. Per the germline V gene, CDR1 is SGHDT and CDR2 is YYEEEE. The CDR3 DNA reads as TGTGCCAGCAGCATAGCCGTACGTTCCGGGGGATACAATGAGCAGTTCTTC. The encoded protein is CASSIAVRSGGYNEQFF.

The CDR3 spells CASSEFQGRSGYTF. Written as DNA, the CDR3 is TGTGCCAGCAGTGAATTTCAGGGGAGAAGTGGCTACACCTTC. The chain carries TRBV25-1 and TRBJ1-2; D is perhaps TRBD1 (6 bases). This CDR3 is built from 14 residues. V was trimmed by 1 base and J by 7 bases, leaving 13 bases between them. Germline CDR1 and CDR2: MGHDK and SYGVNS.

This clone was detected only once. J is TRBJ1-5 and V is TRBV19; no clear D. CDR1 is LNHDA, CDR2 SQIVND, per germline (reference sequence). With 5 bases removed from V and 8 bases from J, the gap between germline ends came to 16 bases. The length of the CDR3 is 14 residues. The CDR3 loop is CASSLSGAREPQHF. The CDR3 DNA is TGTGCCAGTAGTCTATCCGGCGCACGGGAGCCCCAGCATTTT.

The chain uses TRBV5-1 and TRBJ2-3; 8 bases map to TRBD2. Trimming took 2 bases from V and 3 from J; bases not matched to a gene: 5. The CDR3 totals 15 residues. Germline V CDR1 and CDR2: SGHRS, YFSETQ. The CDR3 sequence: CASSFGLARTDTQYF. In DNA, the CDR3 is TGCGCCAGCAGCTTTGGACTAGCAAGAACAGATACGCAGTATTTT.

This clone was recorded once. J is TRBJ1-2 and V is TRBV12-5; 7 bases match TRBD1. The V and J ends lost 3 bases and 4 bases, in that order; junction bases with no gene match: 5. This CDR3 is built from 14 residues. Per the germline V gene, CDR1 is LGHNT and CDR2 is FRNRAP. The CDR3 DNA is TGTGCTAGTGGTTTTTCCCGACAGGGCTATGGCTACACCTTC. Translating it yields CASGFSRQGYGYTF.

The V gene is TRBV7-2, the J gene TRBJ2-6, with TRBD1 matching over 11 bases. Germline V gives CDR1 SGHTA, CDR2 FQGNSA. Trimming cost V 1 base and J 4 bases; bases outside gene matches: 9. CDR3 length: 19 amino acids. The CDR3: CASSLGRGQGAVGANVLTF. As DNA, the CDR3 is TGTGCCAGCAGCTTAGGCCGTGGACAGGGGGCGGTGGGGGCCAACGTCCTGACTTTC.

The chain carries TRBV7-9 and TRBJ2-1, with 10 bases matching TRBD2. Germline loops: CDR1 SEHNR, CDR2 FQNEAQ (reference sequence). V lost 2 bases, J lost 4 bases, and 11 bases stayed unmatched. This CDR3 region has 18 residues. CDR3 sequence: CASSLRQASGGEYNEQFF. Written as DNA, the CDR3 is TGTGCCAGCAGCTTAAGGCAGGCTAGCGGGGGAGAGTACAATGAGCAGTTCTTC. The variable domain in full, completed from reference TRBV7-9 and TRBJ2-1, reads DTGVSQNPRHKITKRGQNVTFRCDPISEHNRLYWYRQTLGQGPEFLTYFQNEAQLEKSRLLSDRFSAERPKGSFSTLEIQRTEQGDSAMYLCASSLRQASGGEYNEQFFGPGTRLTVL.

The rearrangement joins TRBV4-3 to TRBJ2-5; D is perhaps TRBD1 (6 bases). Germline V lookup: CDR1 LGHNA, CDR2 YSLEER. The CDR3 length is 14 residues. Trimming took off 0 bases at V and 1 base at J, with 6 bases between the two ends. The CDR3 region has the DNA TGCGCCAGCAGCCAAGAAGGGGGCCAAGAGACCCAGTACTTC. It codes for CASSQEGGQETQYF.

The CDR3 reads CASSQVFQSPGNSPLHF. CDR3 in DNA: TGCGCCAGCAGCCAAGTCTTCCAGTCTCCGGGTAATTCACCCCTCCACTTT. The rearrangement joins TRBV4-1 to TRBJ1-6, with D unresolved. Germline CDR1 reads MGHRA; CDR2 reads YSYEKL. V lost 1 base and J 6 bases, leaving 16 bases between the germline ends. The CDR3 has 17 amino acids.

As DNA, the CDR3 is TGCAGCGTTGAGACCACAGGGGGCGTCATCACCTTC. It encodes CSVETTGGVITF. This chain connects TRBV29-1 to TRBJ1-2; 9 bases align to TRBD1. The CDR3 has 12 residues. Germline loops: CDR1 SQVTM, CDR2 ANQGSEA. V lost 3 bases to trimming and J lost 13 bases; unmatched junction nucleotides: 9.

This clone was detected once. The chain couples TRBV7-2 to TRBJ2-7; 9 bases agree with TRBD1. CDR1 is SGHTA, CDR2 FQGNSA, per germline. V lost 4 bases and J lost 4; bases outside the gene matches: 2. The CDR3 consists of 13 residues. The CDR3 DNA follows: TGTGCCAGCAGCTGGACAGGGGAATACGAGCAGTACTTC. Translated, it gives CASSWTGEYEQYF.

This clone was observed once. This chain joins TRBV7-3 and TRBJ1-4; D is ambiguous. Trimming stripped 4 bases from V and 6 bases from J, with 9 bases between. The germline CDR1 and CDR2 sequences are SGHTA and FQGTGA. The CDR3 is 13 amino acids. CDR3 nucleotide sequence: TGTGCCAGCAGCTCCCGGCGGCATGAAAAACTGTTTTTT. This sequence encodes CASSSRRHEKLFF.

The gene calls are TRBV9 and TRBJ2-7; D unresolved. The CDR3 is made up of 14 amino acids. Germline lookup yields CDR1 SGDLS and CDR2 YYNGEE. V shed 1 base and J shed 7 bases, with 15 bases lying between them. In DNA form, the CDR3 reads TGTGCCAGCAGCGTATTGGTTTTCGGGTCGGAGCAGTACTTC. This codes for CASSVLVFGSEQYF.

The chain employs TRBV14 and TRBJ2-2; 10 bases agree with TRBD2. The V segment lost 0 bases and the J segment 5 bases; nucleotides outside the gene matches: 6. The germline CDR1 and CDR2 sequences are SGHDN and FVKESK. The CDR3 contains 17 residues. The CDR3: CASSQDKSLAGTGELFF. The CDR3, as DNA: TGTGCCAGCAGCCAAGATAAATCACTAGCGGGGACCGGGGAGCTGTTTTTT.

This clone occurred once. This chain connects TRBV7-8 to TRBJ2-7; the match to TRBD2 covers 14 bases. The CDR3 is 16 residues long. Trimming removed 4 bases from V and 2 bases from J; junction bases left unmatched: 4. Germline values: CDR1 SGHVS, CDR2 FQNEAQ. As DNA, the CDR3 is TGTGCCAGCAGCTCCGGACTAGCGGGGGGCACCTACGAGCAGTACTTC. Its protein is CASSSGLAGGTYEQYF.